The 8 T cell receptor beta chains in this list originate from one sample, sequenced in a study of T cell clones after liver transplantation. The method was immunoSEQ multiplex PCR; TCRdb's version includes in-frame clones alone and lacks a portion of them. The sample has some 34,000 clones, around 94% seen once. The material sequenced was CD8+ T cells from blood, taken 12 months after liver transplant. The receptor source for this set is a human patient who received a liver transplant. Some T cells may be graft donor cells.

The rearrangement uses TRBV6-1 and TRBJ1-5; D is ambiguous. This CDR3 has 16 residues. Germline assignment: CDR1 MNHNS and CDR2 SASEGT. V gave up 1 base and J gave up 0 bases, with 10 bases separating them. Here the CDR3 reads CASSEVELYSNQPQHF. CDR3 DNA: TGTGCCAGCAGTGAAGTGGAACTTTATAGCAATCAGCCCCAGCATTTT.

In this sample, this clone turned up a few times. V and J are TRBV19 and TRBJ2-3; a possible D gene is TRBD1 (6 bases). The CDR3 has 18 amino acids. Trimming pared 1 base from V and 2 bases from J, leaving 19 bases between. Looked up from germline, CDR1 is LNHDA and CDR2 is SQIVND (reference sequence). The CDR3 protein is CASSIGPTTGYTTDTQYF. The CDR3 bases are TGTGCCAGTAGTATAGGTCCAACTACAGGGTATACCACAGATACGCAGTATTTT.

The rearrangement uses TRBV5-1 and TRBJ2-7; D might be TRBD1 or TRBD2, each matching 5 bases. Germline V gene data show CDR1 as SGHRS and CDR2 as YFSETQ. V was shortened by 0 bases and J by 6 bases, with 16 bases between the two germline ends. CDR3 length: 15 residues. The CDR3 region is CASSLGSGGPPEQYF. CDR3 bases: TGCGCCAGCAGCTTGGGATCTGGGGGACCCCCCGAGCAGTACTTC.

V is TRBV6-7 and J is TRBJ2-7; D not resolved. TRBV6-7 is labeled an ORF, and its function is uncertain. The ends were cut back, 11 bases at V and 4 bases at J, with 21 bases in the middle. The CDR3 extends over 14 amino acids. CDR3 in amino acids: CASSSPRSNYEQYF. The CDR3 DNA follows: TGTGCCTCTTCGTCCCCCAGGAGCAATTACGAGCAGTACTTC.

This chain joins TRBV9 and TRBJ2-3; the match to TRBD2 covers 8 bases. CDR1 is SGDLS, CDR2 YYNGEE, per germline. V dropped 3 bases and J dropped 6; count of bases not matched to a gene: 0. The CDR3 is 12 amino acids. This CDR3 is CASSAGGDTQYF. The CDR3, as DNA: TGTGCCAGCAGCGCGGGAGGGGATACGCAGTATTTT.

V is TRBV27 and J is TRBJ2-5; D uncertain. The better agreement between TRBJ2-7 and the DNA end casts doubt on the J call. The CDR3 spans 14 residues. The germline gives CDR1 MNHEY, CDR2 SMNVEV (reference sequence). The CDR3 DNA sequence: TGTGCCAGCAGTTTAGAGTTGGGTTCCTACGAGCAGTACTTC. Encoded protein: CASSLELGSYEQYF.

The rearrangement links TRBV4-2 to TRBJ2-1; TRBD2 agrees at 13 bases. Losses at the gene ends were 1 base for V and 7 bases for J; bases not matched to a gene: 4. Germline V gene data show CDR1 as LGHNA and CDR2 as YNFKEQ. CDR3 length: 16 amino acids. The CDR3 spells CASSQVALAGGNEQFF. The CDR3 DNA is TGTGCCAGCAGCCAAGTGGCACTAGCGGGGGGGAATGAGCAGTTCTTC.

V and J are TRBV10-3 and TRBJ2-5, with 7 positions matching TRBD1. After removal of 2 bases from V and 1 base from J, the junction contained 10 bases not matched to a gene. Germline V gene data show CDR1 as ENHRY and CDR2 as SYGVKD. CDR3 length: 17 amino acids. The CDR3 loop is CAISERPRQGAQETQYF. CDR3 DNA: TGTGCCATCAGTGAGCGCCCTCGACAGGGAGCCCAAGAGACCCAGTACTTC.